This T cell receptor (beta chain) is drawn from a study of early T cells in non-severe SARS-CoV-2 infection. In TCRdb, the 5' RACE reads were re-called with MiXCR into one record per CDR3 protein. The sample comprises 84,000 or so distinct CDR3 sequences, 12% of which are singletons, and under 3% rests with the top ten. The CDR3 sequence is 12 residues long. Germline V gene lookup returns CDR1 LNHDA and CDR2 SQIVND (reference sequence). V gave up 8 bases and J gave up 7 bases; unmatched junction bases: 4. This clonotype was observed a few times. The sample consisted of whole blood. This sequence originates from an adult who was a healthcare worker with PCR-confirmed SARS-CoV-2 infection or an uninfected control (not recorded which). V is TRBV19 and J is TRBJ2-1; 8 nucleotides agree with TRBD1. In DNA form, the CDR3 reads TGTGCCAGTGGCAGGGGGCTTAATGAGCAGTTCTTC. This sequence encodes CASGRGLNEQFF.